The 8 T cell receptor beta chains listed next were all sequenced from one sample in a study of T cell responses to AZD1222 COVID-19 vaccine. Data came from immunoSEQ multiplex PCR; TCRdb stores just in-frame clones and leaves some out. The repertoire holds around 100,000 clones, with 84% as singletons. This specimen was peripheral blood, taken on day 0 of AZD1222 vaccination. These receptors came from an adult in good health.

The chain joins TRBV7-2 to TRBJ2-1; D unresolved. Per the germline V gene, CDR1 is SGHTA and CDR2 is FQGNSA. Trimming stripped 2 bases from V and 7 bases from J, with 6 bases between. The CDR3 has 12 residues. The CDR3 DNA is TGTGCCAGCAGCTTAAACGGAAATGAGCAGTTCTTC. Translating it yields CASSLNGNEQFF.

The CDR3 sequence is CASSLIRTFDNEQFF. CDR3 coding DNA: TGTGCCAGCAGTTTAATCAGGACTTTCGACAATGAGCAGTTCTTC. This sequence joins TRBV28 and TRBJ2-1; tentatively, D is TRBD2 (5 bases). The germline V and J ends were trimmed by 2 bases and 5 bases, with 13 bases remaining between them. The CDR3 runs to 15 residues. Germline-derived CDR1 and CDR2 are MDHEN and SYDVKM.

The chain couples TRBV19 to TRBJ2-1, with unresolved D. Looked up from germline, CDR1 is LNHDA and CDR2 is SQIVND (reference sequence). V lost 0 bases and J lost 2, with 14 bases in between. The CDR3 has 17 amino acids. Here the CDR3 DNA reads TGTGCCAGTAGTATAGATCACGGCAGGCGTACCTACAATGAGCAGTTCTTC. Its translation: CASSIDHGRRTYNEQFF.

V usage is TRBV24-1 and J usage is TRBJ1-1; the match to TRBD1 covers 7 bases. In germline, CDR1 is KGHDR, CDR2 SFDVKD. This CDR3 spans 13 amino acids. With V trimmed by 7 bases and J by 5 bases, 6 bases remained unmatched. CDR3 loop: CATRDRRGTEAFF. The DNA for the CDR3 is TGTGCCACCAGGGACAGGAGGGGGACTGAAGCTTTCTTT.

V usage is TRBV3-1 (or the pseudogene TRBV3-2) and J usage is TRBJ2-3; D call uncertain. Per germline, CDR1 LGHDT and CDR2 YNNKEL (reference sequence). This CDR3 has 14 amino acids. Trimming left V 4 bases short and J 1 base short, with 9 bases between. The CDR3: CASSLLSGTDTQYF. The CDR3 bases are TGTGCCAGCAGCCTCCTAAGTGGCACAGATACGCAGTATTTT.

The rearrangement uses TRBV24-1 and TRBJ1-2; D is perhaps TRBD1 (6 bases). V was clipped by 1 base and J by 8 bases, with 10 bases between them. CDR3 length: 13 amino acids. Germline V gene lookup returns CDR1 KGHDR and CDR2 SFDVKD. CDR3 coding DNA: TGTGCCACCAGTGATTTTCGCCAGGGGGGCTACACCTTC. This translates into CATSDFRQGGYTF.

This CDR3 reads CASSPNRGRREKLFF. The CDR3 coding sequence is TGTGCCAGCAGCCCAAACAGGGGGCGCAGGGAAAAACTGTTTTTT. This chain uses TRBV28 with TRBJ1-4; 9 bases fit TRBD1. This CDR3 spans 15 amino acids. Germline V lookup: CDR1 MDHEN, CDR2 SYDVKM. The V and J ends lost 6 bases and 8 bases, in that order; junction bases with no gene match: 10.

The genes are TRBV9 and TRBJ2-7; D is unclear. The CDR3 is made up of 15 amino acids. Germline V gene lookup returns CDR1 SGDLS and CDR2 YYNGEE. V was cut by 4 bases and J by 5 bases, with 19 bases left in between. The CDR3, as DNA: TGTGCCAGCAGCCCCCTCAATGCGCGCACCGACGAGCAGTACTTC. It is translated as CASSPLNARTDEQYF.